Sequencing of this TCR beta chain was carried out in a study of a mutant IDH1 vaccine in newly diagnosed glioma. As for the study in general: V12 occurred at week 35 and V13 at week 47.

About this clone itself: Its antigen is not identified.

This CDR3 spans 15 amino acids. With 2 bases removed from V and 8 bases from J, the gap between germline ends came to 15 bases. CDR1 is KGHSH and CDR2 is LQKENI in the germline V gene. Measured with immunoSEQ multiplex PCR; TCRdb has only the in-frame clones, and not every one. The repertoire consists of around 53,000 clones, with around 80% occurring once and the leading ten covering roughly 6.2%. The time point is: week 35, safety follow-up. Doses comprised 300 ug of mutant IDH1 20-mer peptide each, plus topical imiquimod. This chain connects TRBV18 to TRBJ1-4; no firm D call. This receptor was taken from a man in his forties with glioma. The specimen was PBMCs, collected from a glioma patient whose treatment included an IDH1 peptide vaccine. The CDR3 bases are TGTGCCAGCTCACCAATTCCGGACCACGGCGAAAAACTGTTTTTT. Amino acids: CASSPIPDHGEKLFF. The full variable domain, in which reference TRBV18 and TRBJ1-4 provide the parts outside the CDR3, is NAGVMQNPRHLVRRRGQEARLRCSPMKGHSHVYWYRQLPEEGLKFMVYLQKENIIDESGMPKERFSAEFPKEGPSILRIQQVVRGDSAAYFCASSPIPDHGEKLFFGSGTQLSVL.